The 16 T cell receptor beta chains presented below share a single source sample, sequenced in a study of T cells after posttransplantation cyclophosphamide. The data were produced by immunoSEQ multiplex PCR, yet TCRdb's version contains in-frame clones alone and is incomplete. The table lists 37,000 or so clones, no singletons, with more than 4.5% in the top ten. Sequenced input: PBMCs. The origin of the receptors is a young man in good health and a related stem cell transplant donor.

At least ten counts were recorded for this clone. The genes are TRBV6-5 and TRBJ2-7; a weak D match, TRBD2 (6 bases). V was clipped by 0 bases and J by 6 bases, with 15 bases between them. From germline, CDR1 is MNHEY and CDR2 SVGAGI. The CDR3 is 15 amino acids. The CDR3 sequence: CASSYSGLGGSEQYF. The CDR3 nucleotides read TGTGCCAGCAGTTACTCTGGCCTGGGGGGAAGCGAGCAGTACTTC.

This clone appeared many times. This sequence joins TRBV6-1 and TRBJ2-3; 11 bases align to TRBD2. V was clipped by 4 bases and J by 6 bases; unmatched bases: 9. Germline V gives CDR1 MNHNS, CDR2 SASEGT. This CDR3 spans 16 amino acids. The CDR3 loop reads CASSAVSGGAADTQYF. CDR3 nucleotides: TGTGCCAGCAGTGCAGTTAGCGGGGGGGCCGCGGATACGCAGTATTTT.

This clone occurred many times. The chain links TRBV4-1 to TRBJ2-7; TRBD2 matches at 7 bases. Trimming at V came to 1 base and at J to 3 bases, leaving 3 bases not matched to a gene. In germline, CDR1 is MGHRA, CDR2 YSYEKL. The CDR3 is made up of 14 amino acids. CDR3 sequence: CASSQVAGVYEQYF. The CDR3 DNA sequence: TGCGCCAGCAGCCAAGTGGCGGGGGTCTACGAGCAGTACTTC.

This clone was detected many times. The CDR3 nucleotides read TGTGCCAGCAGGCCACAGGGAAATCAGCCCCAGCATTTT. Translation gives CASRPQGNQPQHF. The V and J genes are TRBV6-5 and TRBJ1-5; a possible D gene is TRBD1 (6 bases). This CDR3 has 13 residues. The V end was cut by 6 bases, the J end by 4 bases, with 10 bases between. Germline lookup yields CDR1 MNHEY and CDR2 SVGAGI.

This clone was observed a handful of times. The J gene is TRBJ2-3, the V gene TRBV6-4, with 8 bases identical to TRBD2. V shed 6 bases and J 0 bases; nucleotides not matched to a gene: 5. CDR1 and CDR2 from the germline V gene are MRHNA and SNTAGT. The CDR3 spans 15 residues. In nucleotides, the CDR3 is TGTGCCAGCAGGCTTGGCGGGGGGAGCACAGATACGCAGTATTTT. Translating it yields CASRLGGGSTDTQYF.

This clone was seen a few times. The V call is TRBV6-1, the J call TRBJ2-5; 11 nucleotides align to TRBD2. The CDR3 sequence is 18 residues long. In germline, CDR1 is MNHNS, CDR2 SASEGT. The ends lost 2 bases at V and 2 bases at J; junction bases unmatched: 10. The CDR3 DNA follows: TGTGCCAGCAGTGAATGGTTACTAGCGGGGGCCACTCAAGAGACCCAGTACTTC. Translated, it gives CASSEWLLAGATQETQYF.

This clone has at least ten counts. The gene calls are TRBV27 and TRBJ2-2; TRBD1 might be the D (5 bases). The germline V gene encodes CDR1 MNHEY and CDR2 SMNVEV (reference sequence). The CDR3 length is 17 residues. Trimming pared 6 bases from V and 4 bases from J, leaving 21 bases between. The CDR3 loop is CASSHAIDSRPTGELFF. Written as DNA, the CDR3 is TGTGCCAGCAGCCACGCTATTGACAGTCGGCCCACCGGGGAGCTGTTTTTT.

This clone has ten or more counts. This rearrangement joins TRBV5-1 to TRBJ2-7; 8 bases agree with TRBD1. CDR1 is SGHRS and CDR2 is YFSETQ in the germline V gene. This CDR3 comprises 15 residues. V was clipped by 2 bases and J by 1 base; unmatched bases: 5. This CDR3 reads CASSLRTGPSYEQYF. CDR3 nucleotides: TGCGCCAGCAGCTTACGGACAGGGCCTTCCTACGAGCAGTACTTC. Using reference TRBV5-1 and TRBJ2-7 for the parts outside the CDR3, the full variable domain is KAGVTQTPRYLIKTRGQQVTLSCSPISGHRSVSWYQQTPGQGLQFLFEYFSETQRNKGNFPGRFSGRQFSNSRSEMNVSTLELGDSALYLCASSLRTGPSYEQYFGPGTRLTVT.

The table lists this clone with many counts. V and J are TRBV4-1 and TRBJ1-5; D perhaps matches TRBD1 (6 bases). From germline, CDR1 is MGHRA and CDR2 YSYEKL. The V and J ends lost 4 bases and 4 bases respectively, with 14 bases between them. This CDR3 contains 15 residues. The CDR3 sequence is CASSPLGGVNQPQHF. DNA of the CDR3: TGCGCCAGCAGCCCCCTAGGGGGGGTAAATCAGCCCCAGCATTTT.

This chain links TRBV28 with TRBJ1-4, with 9 bases lining up with TRBD1. Germline loops: CDR1 MDHEN, CDR2 SYDVKM. The V and J ends lost 7 bases and 4 bases, in that order; junction bases with no gene match: 7. This CDR3 is built from 15 residues. The CDR3 sequence: CASTSGGQGNEKLFF. CDR3 DNA sequence: TGTGCCAGCACTTCTGGGGGACAGGGTAATGAAAAACTGTTTTTT. Filled out from reference TRBV28 and TRBJ1-4, the complete variable domain reads DVKVTQSSRYLVKRTGEKVFLECVQDMDHENMFWYRQDPGLGLRLIYFSYDVKMKEKGDIPEGYSVSREKKERFSLILESASTNQTSMYLCASTSGGQGNEKLFFGSGTQLSVL.

This clone was seen many times. The chain recombines TRBV19 with TRBJ1-6, with D maybe TRBD1 (5 bases). The CDR3 contains 16 residues. CDR1 is LNHDA, CDR2 SQIVND, per germline (reference sequence). Trimming shortened V by 3 bases and J by 10 bases, and 19 bases separated the two germline ends. CDR3 sequence (DNA): TGTGCCAGTAGTATCGTTCCCCCCGTGCAGGGATCACCCCTCCACTTT. Translating it yields CASSIVPPVQGSPLHF.

This clone occurred many times. The CDR3 protein is CASSYSRDSSYEQYF. The CDR3 nucleotides are TGTGCCAGCAGTTACTCAAGGGACAGCTCCTACGAGCAGTACTTC. The chain joins TRBV6-5 to TRBJ2-7; 7 nucleotides line up with TRBD1. In germline, CDR1 is MNHEY, CDR2 SVGAGI. V shed 0 bases, J shed 0 bases, and the junction held 2 bases outside the gene matches. The CDR3 sequence is 15 residues long.

This clone came up many times. The rearrangement uses TRBV10-1 and TRBJ2-7; D tentatively reads TRBD1 or TRBD2 (5 bases each). Trimming took off 8 bases at V and 2 bases at J, with 16 bases between the two ends. This CDR3 contains 14 residues. Per germline, CDR1 WNHNN and CDR2 SYGVQD (reference sequence). In DNA form, the CDR3 reads TGCGCCAGCTCCGAGGAGAGGGGAACCTACGAGCAGTACTTC. This sequence encodes CASSEERGTYEQYF.

This clone has more than one count but fewer than ten. In DNA form, the CDR3 reads TGCGCCAGCAGCAGGACAGGGGGTGTAGAGACCCAGTACTTC. It specifies CASSRTGGVETQYF. V is TRBV5-1 and J is TRBJ2-5; 10 positions match TRBD1. The CDR3 is made up of 14 amino acids. The junction had 4 bases not matched to a gene; V was cut back by 4 bases and J by 4 bases. The germline CDR1 and CDR2 sequences are SGHRS and YFSETQ.

This clone showed up many times. The chain has TRBV10-2 and TRBJ2-7; no firm D call. Looked up from germline, CDR1 is WSHSY and CDR2 is SAAADI. Trimming cost V 8 bases and J 2 bases, with 7 bases left between them. This CDR3 is built from 11 residues. CDR3 loop: CASQQAYEQYF. CDR3 coding DNA: TGCGCCAGCCAACAAGCCTACGAGCAGTACTTC.

This clone was seen many times. The chain employs TRBV2 and TRBJ2-4; 7 bases line up with TRBD2. The CDR3 covers 18 residues. With V trimmed by 3 bases and J by 0 bases, 11 bases remained unmatched. Looked up from germline, CDR1 is SNHLY and CDR2 is FYNNEI. The CDR3 spells CASSEGLAVFLAKNIQYF. The DNA for the CDR3 is TGTGCCAGCAGTGAGGGTCTAGCGGTGTTCCTAGCCAAAAACATTCAGTACTTC.